The T cell receptor (beta chain) under discussion was sequenced for a study of immune cell composition in non-small cell lung cancer (dated by TCRdb to the late 2010s). Regarding the complete study: Histologic subtype was assigned using H&E plus p63, CK5, Napsin A and TTF-1 immunohistochemistry, mainly lung adenocarcinoma or squamous cell carcinoma. A few tumour specimens that had TCR-beta data belonged to rare histological subtypes and were left out of the subtype comparisons. TCR-beta sequencing (Adaptive Biotechnologies) was performed on roughly 34 paired NSCLC tumour and non-adjacent lung specimens plus 26 tumour-only specimens. Supplementary cohort #1 consisted of 10 lung adenocarcinoma cases with paired tumour/lung TCR-beta sequencing and with TIL populations generated to assess tumour reactivity.

From frozen aliquots of unsorted single-cell suspensions, genomic DNA was isolated using the QIAamp DNA kit. Tumour samples were surgically resected non-small cell lung cancer tissue. Tissues were received within 2 hours of resection and processed immediately into single-cell suspensions. Tissue was mechanically dissociated and enzymatically digested with DNase I, collagenase I and hyaluronidase for approximately 29 minutes at 37 °C, then filtered and RBC-lysed. Remarks on this clone: There is no known antigen for this receptor. Per-nucleotide qualities are absent, and no much larger clonotype sits a single base away.

Study-wide conclusions, independent of this receptor: Significantly higher Top 10 clone scores and productive clonality were observed in lung squamous cell carcinoma than in lung adenocarcinoma tumours. Only ten or so cases were included in the reactivity cohort, and sequence sharing between tumour-reactive clones and the dominant in vivo tumour-associated clones was not shown. Nearly half of NSCLC cases had tumour-associated clones >0.5%, with about four fifths of squamous carcinomas showing such clones compared with roughly 30% of adenocarcinomas. In nine to ten adenocarcinoma cases, a strong correlation was found between maximal tumour-associated clone frequency and TIL tumour reactivity, whereas no such correlation was found between overall clonality and TIL tumour reactivity. No significant correlation was found between tumour TCR-beta clonality and smoking pack-years.

There are 15 amino acids in the CDR3, from cysteine to phenylalanine inclusive. Only the CDR3 DNA stays, 45 bases, in frame from base 1. From the germline V gene (reference sequence), CDR1 is SGHNT and CDR2 is YYREEE. Compared with germline, V lacks 1 base and J lacks 3 bases; bases without a gene match: 3. A two-step multiplex PCR amplified TCR-beta CDR3 regions from genomic DNA, and the second step of the PCR added Illumina-compatible adaptors. TCR-beta immunosequencing was performed on an Illumina platform as a commercial immunoSEQ service. Per the authors' processing: Repertoires were summarised as Top 10 Clones, the percentage of T-cell templates from the ten most frequent sequences, and productive clonality. Productive clonality ranged from 0 to 1, with 1 indicating a monoclonal population. Sequences comprising at least 0.1% of tumour T-cell templates but absent from matched non-adjacent lung were defined as tumour-associated clones and were identified via log10 scatter plots. Two-group comparisons used Student's t-tests, stages used ANOVA, and relationships used linear regression, analysed in GraphPad Prism7 and R. This is the immuneACCESS table as TCRdb keeps it, with only in-frame sequences that have V and J called. A part of the clones is gone; compared with another copy, unresolved V genes explain less than half, and the rest is unexplained. That table furnishes V, J and clone size, whereas the DNA furnished D and trimming. Across this sample there are thousands of clones, with around 80% seen only once. The ten largest clones add up to around 12% of the sample.

The sequence derives from a human donor with non-small cell lung cancer. The sequence links TRBV5-4 to TRBJ1-4; 7 junctional bases match TRBD1. Input material: lung tumor tissue. The CDR3 protein: CASSLLGQPNEKLFF. Read as DNA, the sequence is TGTGCCAGCAGCTTGCTGGGACAGCCTAATGAAAAACTGTTTTTT.